Listed below are T cell receptor beta chains from one sample, sequenced in a study of shared clonotypes between healthy human individuals. Using immunoSEQ multiplex PCR, the repertoire was profiled, and TCRdb retains in-frame clones only, with some absent. The sample has roughly 2.4 million clones, approximately 94% seen once; the top ten hold less than 0.15%. The sequenced sample consisted of naive CD4+ T cells sorted from blood. Every receptor here comes from a man between 18 and 29 years old in good health. The CDR3 runs from the conserved cysteine through the conserved F or W. Each record gives: D gene, V gene, J gene, clone size, CDR3 protein, CDR3 DNA. A D gene is named only where the DNA matches it firmly. Clone size, where shown, is once, few, many, or a class for clones that have expanded.

>TRBD1|TRBV6-1|TRBJ1-6|-
CASRKTGVDNSPLHF
TGTGCCAGCAGAAAGACAGGGGTGGATAATTCACCCCTCCACTTT
>-|TRBV7-9|TRBJ2-7|-
CASSLGQANYEQYF
TGTGCCAGCAGCCTGGGGCAGGCGAACTACGAGCAGTACTTC
>-|TRBV18|TRBJ2-2|-
CASSPALQTGELFF
TGTGCCAGCTCACCAGCCTTGCAAACCGGGGAGCTGTTTTTT
>-|TRBV28|TRBJ1-1|-
CASSLLDGSLNTEAFF
TGTGCCAGCAGTTTATTGGATGGAAGCTTGAACACTGAAGCTTTCTTT
>-|TRBV18|TRBJ1-1|-
CASSRDVLAMNTEAFF
TGTGCCAGCTCACGCGACGTTCTGGCGATGAACACTGAAGCTTTCTTT
>TRBD1|TRBV7-6|TRBJ1-5|-
CASSSGTGGGNQPQHF
TGTGCCAGCAGCTCCGGGACAGGGGGTGGCAATCAGCCCCAGCATTTT
>-|TRBV6-1|TRBJ1-6|-
CASRGSGVSNSPLHF
TGTGCCAGCAGAGGATCAGGGGTGAGCAATTCACCCCTCCACTTT
>TRBD1|TRBV19|TRBJ1-2|once
CASSVRDSALYGYTF
TGTGCCAGTAGTGTCCGGGACAGCGCCCTCTATGGCTACACCTTC
>-|TRBV7-9|TRBJ2-7|-
CASSSPVMAGYHEQYF
TGTGCCAGCAGCTCCCCTGTGATGGCAGGGTACCACGAGCAGTACTTC
>-|TRBV6-5|TRBJ2-5|-
CASSYSFRWQETQYF
TGTGCCAGCAGTTACTCGTTTAGATGGCAAGAGACCCAGTACTTC
>TRBD2|TRBV5-4|TRBJ2-3|-
CASSFPGGRGTDTQYF
TGTGCCAGCAGCTTCCCGGGCGGGAGAGGGACAGATACGCAGTATTTT
>-|TRBV2|TRBJ1-2|-
CASSGGLGYTF
TGTGCCAGCAGTGGAGGGTTAGGCTACACCTTC
>-|TRBV18|TRBJ2-2|few
CASSPIANTGELFF
TGTGCCAGCTCACCAATAGCGAACACCGGGGAGCTGTTTTTT
>-|TRBV2|TRBJ1-1|-
CASTRAMNTEAFF
TGTGCCAGCACTCGGGCCATGAACACTGAAGCTTTCTTT
>TRBD1|TRBV6-1|TRBJ1-4|-
CASRPGTVEKLFF
TGTGCCAGCAGACCCGGGACAGTTGAAAAACTGTTTTTT
>-|TRBV11-2|TRBJ1-1|-
CASSRGGITEAFF
TGTGCCAGCAGCAGAGGGGGGATCACTGAAGCTTTCTTT
>-|TRBV28|TRBJ1-1|-
CASSSVRPNTEAFF
TGTGCCAGCAGCTCAGTGAGGCCGAACACTGAAGCTTTCTTT
>-|TRBV28|TRBJ1-5|-
CASSLSPRKPQHF
TGTGCCAGCAGTTTATCCCCTCGAAAGCCCCAGCATTTT
>TRBD1|TRBV5-1|TRBJ2-3|-
CASSLGGGEDTQYF
TGCGCCAGCAGCTTGGGAGGGGGCGAAGATACGCAGTATTTT
>TRBD1|TRBV15|TRBJ1-2|-
CATSSPGQGVYGYTF
TGTGCCACCAGCAGTCCCGGACAGGGGGTATATGGCTACACCTTC
>TRBD1|TRBV5-1|TRBJ1-1|-
CASSFTGGMSEAFF
TGCGCCAGCAGCTTTACAGGGGGCATGTCTGAAGCTTTCTTT
>TRBD2|TRBV5-4|TRBJ2-3|-
CASSAGLAGDTDTQYF
TGTGCCAGCAGCGCGGGACTAGCGGGGGACACAGATACGCAGTATTTT
>TRBD2|TRBV7-8|TRBJ2-3|-
CASSLDVLAGITDTQYF
TGTGCCAGCAGCTTAGATGTTCTAGCGGGGATCACAGATACGCAGTATTTT
>-|TRBV28|TRBJ2-7|-
CASSPELRSLKDYEQYF
TGTGCCAGCAGTCCCGAACTTAGATCGTTAAAGGACTACGAGCAGTACTTC
>TRBD1|TRBV28|TRBJ1-2|-
CASTTQGLGLSDYGYTF
TGTGCCAGCACCACACAGGGGCTGGGGCTTTCCGACTATGGCTACACCTTC